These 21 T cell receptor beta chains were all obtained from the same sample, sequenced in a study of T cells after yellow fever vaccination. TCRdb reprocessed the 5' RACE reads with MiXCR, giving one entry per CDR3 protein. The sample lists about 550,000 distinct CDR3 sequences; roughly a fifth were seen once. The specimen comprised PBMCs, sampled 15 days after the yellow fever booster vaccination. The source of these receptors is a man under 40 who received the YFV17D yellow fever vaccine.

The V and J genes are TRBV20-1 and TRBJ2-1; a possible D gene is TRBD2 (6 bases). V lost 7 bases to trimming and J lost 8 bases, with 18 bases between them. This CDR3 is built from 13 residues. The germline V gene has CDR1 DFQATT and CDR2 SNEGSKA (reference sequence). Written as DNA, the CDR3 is TGCAGTGTCTTTAGCGGATCTGGCGATGAGCAGTTCTTC. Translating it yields CSVFSGSGDEQFF.

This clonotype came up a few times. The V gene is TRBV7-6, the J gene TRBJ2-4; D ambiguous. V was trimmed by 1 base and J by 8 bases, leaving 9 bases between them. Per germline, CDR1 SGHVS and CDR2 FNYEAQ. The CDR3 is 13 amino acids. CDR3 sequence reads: CASSLDARDIQYF. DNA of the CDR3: TGTGCCAGCAGCTTAGACGCACGGGACATTCAGTACTTC.

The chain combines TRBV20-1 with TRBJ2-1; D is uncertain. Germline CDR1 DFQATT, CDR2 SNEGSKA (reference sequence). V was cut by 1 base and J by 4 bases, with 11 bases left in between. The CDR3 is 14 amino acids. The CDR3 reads CSARVLGSYNEQFF. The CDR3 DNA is TGCAGTGCTAGAGTTCTGGGATCTTACAATGAGCAGTTCTTC.

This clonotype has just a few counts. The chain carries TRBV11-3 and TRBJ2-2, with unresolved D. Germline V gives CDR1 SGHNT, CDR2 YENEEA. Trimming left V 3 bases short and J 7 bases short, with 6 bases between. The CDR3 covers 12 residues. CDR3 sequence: CASSFGFGELFF. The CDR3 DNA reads TGTGCCAGCAGCTTCGGGTTCGGGGAGCTGTTTTTT.

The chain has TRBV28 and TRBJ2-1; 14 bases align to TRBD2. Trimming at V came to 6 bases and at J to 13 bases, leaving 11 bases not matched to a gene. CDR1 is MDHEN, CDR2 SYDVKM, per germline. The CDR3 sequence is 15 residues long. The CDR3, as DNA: TGTGCCAGCAGACTAACCGGGACTAGCGGGAGTGAACAGTTCTTC. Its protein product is CASRLTGTSGSEQFF.

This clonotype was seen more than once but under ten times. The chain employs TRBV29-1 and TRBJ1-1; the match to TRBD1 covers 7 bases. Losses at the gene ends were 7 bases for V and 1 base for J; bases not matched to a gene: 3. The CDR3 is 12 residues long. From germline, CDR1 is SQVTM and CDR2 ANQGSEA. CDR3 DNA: TGCAGCGCAGGGACAGCGAACACTGAAGCTTTCTTT. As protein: CSAGTANTEAFF. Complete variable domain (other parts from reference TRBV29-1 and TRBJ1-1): SAVISQKPSRDICQRGTSLTIQCQVDSQVTMMFWYRQQPGQSLTLIATANQGSEATYESGFVIDKFPISRPNLTFSTLTVSNMSPEDSSIYLCSAGTANTEAFFGQGTRLTVV.

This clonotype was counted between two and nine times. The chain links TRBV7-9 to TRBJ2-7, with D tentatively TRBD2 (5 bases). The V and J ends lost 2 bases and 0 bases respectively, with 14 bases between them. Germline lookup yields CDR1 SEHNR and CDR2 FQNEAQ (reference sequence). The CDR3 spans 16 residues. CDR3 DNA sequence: TGTGCCAGCAGCTTAAGAGGGTCAGGCCTCTCCTACGAGCAGTACTTC. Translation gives CASSLRGSGLSYEQYF.

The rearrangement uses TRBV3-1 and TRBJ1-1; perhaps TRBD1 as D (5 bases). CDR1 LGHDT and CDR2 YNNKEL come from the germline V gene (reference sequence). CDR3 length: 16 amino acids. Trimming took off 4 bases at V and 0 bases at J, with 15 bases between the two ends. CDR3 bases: TGTGCCAGCAGCCCCCGGGACGTCCTCATGAACACTGAAGCTTTCTTT. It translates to CASSPRDVLMNTEAFF.

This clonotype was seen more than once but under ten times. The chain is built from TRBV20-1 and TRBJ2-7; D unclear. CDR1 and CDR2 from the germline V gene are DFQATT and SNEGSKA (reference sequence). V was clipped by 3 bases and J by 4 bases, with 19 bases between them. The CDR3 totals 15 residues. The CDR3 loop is CSARHSLGSKYEQYF. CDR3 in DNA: TGCAGTGCTAGGCACTCCCTGGGGTCTAAATACGAGCAGTACTTC.

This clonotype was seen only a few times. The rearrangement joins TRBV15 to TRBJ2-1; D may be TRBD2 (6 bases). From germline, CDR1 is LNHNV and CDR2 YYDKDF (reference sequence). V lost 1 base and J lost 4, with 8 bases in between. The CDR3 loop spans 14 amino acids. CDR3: CATSRAGAYNEQFF. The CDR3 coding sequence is TGTGCCACCAGCAGAGCGGGAGCGTACAATGAGCAGTTCTTC.

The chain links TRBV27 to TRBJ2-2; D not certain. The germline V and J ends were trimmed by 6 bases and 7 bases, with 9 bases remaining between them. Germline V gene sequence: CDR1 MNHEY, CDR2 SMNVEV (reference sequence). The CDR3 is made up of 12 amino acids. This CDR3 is CASSIRGGELFF. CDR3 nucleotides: TGTGCCAGCAGCATCCGAGGCGGGGAGCTGTTTTTT.

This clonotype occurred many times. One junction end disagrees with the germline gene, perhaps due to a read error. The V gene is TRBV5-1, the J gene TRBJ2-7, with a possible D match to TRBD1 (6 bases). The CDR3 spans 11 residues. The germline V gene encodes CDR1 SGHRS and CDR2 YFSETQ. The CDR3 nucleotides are TGTGCCAGCTCAGGGGAGTACGAGCAGTACTTC. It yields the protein CASSGEYEQYF.

In DNA, the CDR3 is TGTGCCAGCAGCCAAGAGAGGACAGGGGGGGACACTGAAGCTTTCTTT. This codes for CASSQERTGGDTEAFF. The rearrangement joins TRBV3-1 to TRBJ1-1, with 10 bases aligning to TRBD1. The V and J ends lost 0 bases and 3 bases, in that order; junction bases with no gene match: 4. The CDR3 is 16 amino acids. From germline, CDR1 is LGHDT and CDR2 YNNKEL (reference sequence).

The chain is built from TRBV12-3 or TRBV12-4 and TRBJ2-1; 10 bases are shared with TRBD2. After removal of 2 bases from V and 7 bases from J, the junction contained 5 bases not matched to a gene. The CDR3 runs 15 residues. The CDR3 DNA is TGTGCCAGCAGTTTATCGGGACTAGCGTATAATGAGCAGTTCTTC. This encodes CASSLSGLAYNEQFF.

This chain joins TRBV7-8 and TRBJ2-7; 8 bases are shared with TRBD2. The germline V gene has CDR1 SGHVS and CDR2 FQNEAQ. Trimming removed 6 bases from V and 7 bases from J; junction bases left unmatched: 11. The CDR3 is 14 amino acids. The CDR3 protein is CASSQGQRELEQYF. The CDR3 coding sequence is TGTGCCAGCAGTCAGGGGCAGCGGGAGCTAGAGCAGTACTTC.

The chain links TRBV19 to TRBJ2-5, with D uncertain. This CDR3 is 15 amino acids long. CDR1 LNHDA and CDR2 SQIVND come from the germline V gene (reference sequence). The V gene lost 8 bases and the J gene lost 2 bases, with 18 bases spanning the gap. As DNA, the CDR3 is TGTGCCAGTTCCGATTGGGCCAGATTACAAGAGACCCAGTACTTC. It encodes CASSDWARLQETQYF.

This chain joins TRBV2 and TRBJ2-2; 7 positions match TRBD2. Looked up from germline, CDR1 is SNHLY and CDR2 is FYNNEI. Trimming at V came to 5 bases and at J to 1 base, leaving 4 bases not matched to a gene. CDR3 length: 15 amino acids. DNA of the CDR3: TGTGCCAGCAGTACCCCTAGCGGGAACACCGGGGAGCTGTTTTTT. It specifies CASSTPSGNTGELFF.

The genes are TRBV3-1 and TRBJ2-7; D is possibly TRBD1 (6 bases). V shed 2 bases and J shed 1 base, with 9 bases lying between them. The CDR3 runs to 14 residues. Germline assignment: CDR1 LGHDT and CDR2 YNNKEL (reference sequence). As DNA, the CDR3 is TGTGCCAGCAGCCAACTGGACAGTTCCTACGAGCAGTACTTC. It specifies CASSQLDSSYEQYF.

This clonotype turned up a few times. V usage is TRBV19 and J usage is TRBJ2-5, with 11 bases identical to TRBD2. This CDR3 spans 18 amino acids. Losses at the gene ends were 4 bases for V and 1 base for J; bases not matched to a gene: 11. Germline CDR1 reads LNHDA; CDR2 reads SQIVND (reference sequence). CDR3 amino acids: CASSRIPGLAETQETQYF. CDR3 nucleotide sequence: TGTGCCAGTAGTAGGATTCCGGGACTAGCGGAGACCCAAGAGACCCAGTACTTC.

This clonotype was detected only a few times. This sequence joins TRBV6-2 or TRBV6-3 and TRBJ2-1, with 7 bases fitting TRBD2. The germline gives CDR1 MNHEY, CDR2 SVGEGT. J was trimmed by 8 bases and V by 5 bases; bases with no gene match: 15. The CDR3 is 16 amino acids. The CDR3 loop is CASSPPRLAAMDEQFF. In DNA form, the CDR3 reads TGTGCCAGCAGTCCTCCAAGGCTAGCGGCAATGGATGAGCAGTTCTTC.

Written as DNA, the CDR3 is TGCGCCAGCAGCCAAGAATCCGGAGGGCGCGGCTACACCTTC. This codes for CASSQESGGRGYTF. V and J are TRBV4-3 and TRBJ1-2; no firm D call. V gave up 0 bases and J gave up 8 bases, with 13 bases separating them. The CDR3 consists of 14 residues. Germline V gene sequence: CDR1 LGHNA, CDR2 YSLEER.